The 3 T cell receptor beta chains presented below share a single source sample, sequenced in a study of Graves' ophthalmopathy and Graves' hyperthyroidism. Beta-chain TCR CDR3 regions were amplified from RNA transcripts. HTBI primers were used in a first-round RT-PCR, which preceded a second-round multiplex PCR. TCRdb re-called the multiplex PCR reads through MiXCR, storing one row per CDR3 protein. Of some 520,000 distinct CDR3 sequences listed, approximately 15% are singletons. The sequenced sample was blood. The receptors shown here come from a woman in her twenties or thirties with Graves' ophthalmopathy.

This clonotype was observed at least ten times. The chain is built from TRBV11-1 and TRBJ2-2; D not certain. Between the trimmed V and J ends, which lost 3 bases and 0 bases, there was a span of 14 bases. Germline CDR1 is SGHAT and CDR2 is FQDESV (reference sequence). The CDR3 is made up of 17 amino acids. CDR3 protein: CASSFRPGGPNTGELFF. The DNA of the CDR3 is TGTGCCAGCAGCTTTCGGCCTGGCGGACCGAACACCGGGGAGCTGTTTTTT.

This clonotype came up many times. The J gene is TRBJ2-7, the V gene TRBV27; D gene ambiguous. The germline V gene encodes CDR1 MNHEY and CDR2 SMNVEV (reference sequence). The CDR3 totals 15 residues. V was trimmed by 0 bases and J by 0 bases, leaving 9 bases between them. The CDR3 region is CASSLSRSSSYEQYF. The CDR3 DNA is TGTGCCAGCAGTTTATCGAGGAGCAGCTCCTACGAGCAGTACTTC.

This clonotype has more than one count but fewer than ten. V is TRBV12-5 and J is TRBJ2-7, with D possibly matching TRBD1 (6 bases). The CDR3 runs to 14 residues. Trimming took 2 bases from V and 3 from J, leaving 11 bases between them. Germline lookup yields CDR1 LGHNT and CDR2 FRNRAP. The CDR3 bases are TGTGCTAGTGGTTTGACGGACAGAAACTACGAGCAGTACTTC. Protein sequence: CASGLTDRNYEQYF. The variable domain in full, with the rest retrieved from reference TRBV12-5 and TRBJ2-7, is DARVTQTPRHKVTEMGQEVTMRCQPILGHNTVFWYRQTMMQGLELLAYFRNRAPLDDSGMPKDRFSAEMPDATLATLKIQPSEPRDSAVYFCASGLTDRNYEQYFGPGTRLTVT.